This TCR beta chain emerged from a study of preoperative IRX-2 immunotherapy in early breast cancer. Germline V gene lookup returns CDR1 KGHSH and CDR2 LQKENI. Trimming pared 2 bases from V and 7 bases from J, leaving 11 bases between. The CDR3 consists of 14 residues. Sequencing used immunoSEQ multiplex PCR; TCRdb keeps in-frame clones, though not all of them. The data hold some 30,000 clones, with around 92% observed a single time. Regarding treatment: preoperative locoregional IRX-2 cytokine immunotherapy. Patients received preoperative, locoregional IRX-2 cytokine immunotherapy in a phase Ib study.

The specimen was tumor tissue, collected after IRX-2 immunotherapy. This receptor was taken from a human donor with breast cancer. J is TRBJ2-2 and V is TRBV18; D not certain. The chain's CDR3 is CASSPNRARGELFF. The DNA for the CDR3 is TGTGCCAGCTCACCAAACCGGGCCCGCGGGGAGCTGTTTTTT.